This TCR delta chain came from a study of TRDV2 sequences in healthy donors (dated by TCRdb to the early 2020s). Turning to the overall study: Under 25 single-cell-derived gamma9delta2 T cell clones spanning the full range of antitumor activity were TCR-sequenced and traced within the bulk repertoire.

The study at large found these results: The TCRdelta clonotypes of several highly reactive clones appeared rare, since those clonotypes could not be detected in the bulk sequencing data from the donors of those clones. Observed TCRdelta repertoires were highly focused, yet clonotype frequency did not correlate with antitumor functional potential of the respective clone.

The germline V gene gives CDR1 as GEAIGNYY and CDR2 as EKD. V drops 1 base and J drops 2 bases, leaving 13 bases in between. Including the terminal cysteine and phenylalanine, the CDR3 comprises 15 residues. CDR3 DNA is the only sequence kept; it has 45 bases, read in frame from the first base. This clone is described as large (0.1 to 1%). Which antigen it targets is not known. Base qualities are not provided; no much larger clone lies one nucleotide away. In the same sample, other DNA sequences code for this CDR3. The receptor library was made with PCR. These reads were obtained on an Illumina MiSeq. The study's processing was this. When TRDV repertoire clonotype frequencies were reported, any clonotype that had only a single read was left out. Clone calls in TCRdb were regenerated from the public reads with CATT, after which identical DNA sequences shared one row. The V and J calls follow TCRdb's processing rather than the paper's. The sample yields some 1,600 delta-chain clones; 15% to 20% were counted once. The top ten hold almost 65% of the sample.

Complete TCR delta chain (Vdelta2) repertoires were sequenced in bulk to track the frequency of functionally characterized gamma9delta2 T cell clones. Peripheral blood of anonymous healthy donors was obtained by purchase from the Dutch blood bank. The gamma9delta2 T cells analyzed in the study were derived from peripheral blood of healthy donors. The sequenced material came from Vd2+ gamma-delta T cells from blood. The label giving this sample's cell subset or site can be read as: TCR Vdelta2-expressing (gamma9delta2) T cells. This receptor was identified in a human donor in good health. This sequence uses TRDV2 and TRDJ1; a weak D assignment points to TRDD3 (5 bases agree). The CDR3 protein sequence reads: CACDTLTRGTDKLIF. The DNA sequence reads TGTGCCTGTGACACTCTCACCCGGGGGACCGATAAACTCATCTTT.